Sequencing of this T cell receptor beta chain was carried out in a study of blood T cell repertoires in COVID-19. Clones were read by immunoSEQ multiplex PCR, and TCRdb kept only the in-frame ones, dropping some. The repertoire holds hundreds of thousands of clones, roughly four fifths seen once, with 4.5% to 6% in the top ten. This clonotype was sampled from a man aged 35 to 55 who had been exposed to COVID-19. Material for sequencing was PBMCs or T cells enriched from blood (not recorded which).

The CDR3 spells CASSLSGFGTDTQYF. The CDR3 DNA reads as TGCGCCAGCAGCTTGTCAGGGTTTGGCACAGATACGCAGTATTTT. This chain joins TRBV5-1 and TRBJ2-3, with D tentatively TRBD1 (5 bases). V lost 1 base to trimming and J lost 1 base, with 10 bases between them. The germline V gene encodes CDR1 SGHRS and CDR2 YFSETQ. There are 15 residues in the CDR3.